These 12 T cell receptor beta chains came from one sample sequenced in a study of CD8 T cells in Susac syndrome. Roughly 0.45 to 1 ug RNA was reverse transcribed with random hexamers. TCRdb called the immunoSEQ multiplex PCR reads again in MiXCR, with one record for every CDR3 protein. The top ten hold more than 0.13% of the sample, which has about 71,000 distinct CDR3 sequences, 93% seen once. The source material was CD4+ T cells from PBMCs. All receptors come from a human donor with Susac syndrome.

This chain joins TRBV28 and TRBJ2-3; 8 bases are shared with TRBD2. The CDR3 loop spans 16 amino acids. With 7 bases clipped from V and 5 bases from J, the junction kept 14 bases outside the gene matches. Germline CDR1 is MDHEN and CDR2 is SYDVKM. CDR3 DNA sequence: TGTGCCAGCACCCGCCGGGGGGGGCTCGTTAAAGATACGCAGTATTTT. It translates to CASTRRGGLVKDTQYF.

The CDR3: CASSPDMGRETQYF. CDR3 DNA sequence: TGTGCCAGCAGCCCTGATATGGGGCGGGAGACCCAGTACTTC. The chain has TRBV11-2 and TRBJ2-5; tentatively, D is TRBD1 (5 bases). CDR1 is SGHAT and CDR2 is FQNNGV in the germline V gene. Trimming took 5 bases from V and 5 from J, leaving 15 bases between them. This CDR3 comprises 14 residues.

This sequence joins TRBV25-1 and TRBJ2-4; a possible D gene is TRBD1 (6 bases). The germline V gene encodes CDR1 MGHDK and CDR2 SYGVNS. Trimming took 8 bases from V and 1 from J, leaving 18 bases between them. The CDR3 spans 16 residues. In DNA form, the CDR3 reads TGTGCCAGCGGGCCACAGGGCCCGGGGGCCAAAAACATTCAGTACTTC. Encoded protein: CASGPQGPGAKNIQYF.

The CDR3 here is CATSRGGSWDYGYTF. CDR3 nucleotides: TGTGCCACCAGCAGAGGAGGGTCCTGGGACTATGGCTACACCTTC. The genes are TRBV15 and TRBJ1-2, with D unresolved. Trimming removed 1 base at V and 3 bases at J, with 12 bases between. The CDR3 length is 15 residues. The V gene's germline CDR1 is LNHNV and CDR2 YYDKDF (reference sequence).

The V call is TRBV6-2 or TRBV6-3, the J call TRBJ1-4, with unresolved D. V lost 6 bases to trimming and J lost 6 bases, with 14 bases between them. The germline gives CDR1 MNHEY, CDR2 SVGEGT. The CDR3 runs 14 residues. CDR3 nucleotides: TGTGCCAGCAGGTCCTCCGGGCGCGATGAAAAACTGTTTTTT. The encoded protein is CASRSSGRDEKLFF.

The chain carries TRBV24-1 and TRBJ2-7; the match to TRBD1 covers 8 bases. Germline CDR1 reads KGHDR; CDR2 reads SFDVKD. V lost 2 bases to trimming and J lost 6 bases; unmatched junction nucleotides: 5. This CDR3 has 14 residues. The CDR3 sequence: CATSDSSTGVEQYF. CDR3 nucleotides: TGTGCCACCAGTGATTCCTCGACAGGGGTCGAGCAGTACTTC.

V gene TRBV19 combines with J gene TRBJ1-5; D is uncertain. Trimming cost V 2 bases and J 1 base, with 9 bases left between them. The germline V gene encodes CDR1 LNHDA and CDR2 SQIVND (reference sequence). The length of the CDR3 is 15 residues. The CDR3, as DNA: TGTGCCAGTAGTATAATGGTAGCGAGCAATCAGCCCCAGCATTTT. This gives the protein CASSIMVASNQPQHF.

This clonotype was seen only once. The genes are TRBV29-1 and TRBJ1-2; perhaps TRBD1 as D (5 bases). The V end was cut by 7 bases, the J end by 6 bases, with 15 bases between. The CDR3 is 12 amino acids. CDR1 and CDR2 (germline): SQVTM, ANQGSEA. CDR3 nucleotides: TGCAGCGGGGGGGACGAATCCAATGGCTACACCTTC. Translated: CSGGDESNGYTF. Full variable domain (remainder filled in from reference TRBV29-1 and TRBJ1-2): SAVISQKPSRDICQRGTSLTIQCQVDSQVTMMFWYRQQPGQSLTLIATANQGSEATYESGFVIDKFPISRPNLTFSTLTVSNMSPEDSSIYLCSGGDESNGYTFGSGTRLTVV.

V and J are TRBV5-1 and TRBJ2-7; D might be TRBD1 or TRBD2, each matching 5 bases. The CDR3 spans 14 residues. In germline, CDR1 is SGHRS, CDR2 YFSETQ. The V end was cut by 2 bases, the J end by 2 bases, with 11 bases between. In DNA form, the CDR3 reads TGCGCCAGCAGCTTCGAGGGGATAGCCTACGAGCAGTACTTC. Protein sequence: CASSFEGIAYEQYF.

The chain uses TRBV20-1 and TRBJ1-4, with 8 bases identical to TRBD1. With V trimmed by 5 bases and J by 6 bases, 5 bases remained unmatched. Germline V gene lookup returns CDR1 DFQATT and CDR2 SNEGSKA (reference sequence). This CDR3 has 13 amino acids. The CDR3 DNA is TGCAGTGCTCGACAGGGGAGCGATGAAAAACTGTTTTTT. Its protein product is CSARQGSDEKLFF.

The chain recombines TRBV15 with TRBJ2-2; TRBD2 matches at 14 bases. CDR1 LNHNV and CDR2 YYDKDF come from the germline V gene (reference sequence). The CDR3 length is 19 residues. The V and J ends lost 4 bases and 2 bases, in that order; junction bases with no gene match: 9. This CDR3 is CATSTFGTSGGLNTGELFF. CDR3 nucleotides: TGTGCCACCAGCACCTTCGGGACTAGCGGGGGCCTCAACACCGGGGAGCTGTTTTTT.

J is TRBJ2-1 and V is TRBV27; the D is unclear. The CDR3 is 16 amino acids. Germline values: CDR1 MNHEY, CDR2 SMNVEV (reference sequence). V lost 3 bases and J 4 bases, leaving 16 bases between the germline ends. The CDR3 is CASSLGSPTLYNEQFF. The CDR3 nucleotides read TGTGCCAGCAGTTTGGGCAGCCCGACGCTTTACAATGAGCAGTTCTTC.